This is a list of T cell receptor beta chains from one sample in a study of blood T cells in healthy people across ages. TCRdb re-called the 5' RACE reads with MiXCR, one entry per CDR3 protein. Counted here are around 710,000 distinct CDR3 sequences, roughly 45% occurring once; the ten biggest clones make up 20% to 25%. Sequencing input: blood. The receptors originated from a woman aged 55-75 years in good health. CDR3s include the opening cysteine and the closing phenylalanine or tryptophan. Fields, in order: J gene, V gene, clone size, D gene, CDR3 length, CDR3 protein, CDR3 DNA. A D gene is named only where the DNA matches it firmly. Only some rows state a clone size, as once, few, many or a class for expanded clones.

TRBJ2-7,TRBV29-1,-,TRBD2,13,CSVGSGRAYEQYF,TGCAGCGTTGGAAGCGGGAGGGCCTACGAGCAGTACTTC
TRBJ1-2,TRBV2,-,-,12,CASKVQGRGYTF,TGTGCCAGCAAGGTGCAGGGACGGGGCTACACCTTC
TRBJ1-1,TRBV12-3/TRBV12-4,few,-,11,CASSFGVEAFF,TGTGCCAGCAGTTTTGGAGTTGAAGCTTTCTTT
TRBJ1-2,TRBV4-3,few,TRBD1,14,CASSHGTGDYGYTF,TGCGCCAGCAGCCATGGGACAGGGGACTATGGCTACACCTTC
TRBJ2-1,TRBV21-1,many,-,16,CASSKVGARTYNEQFF,TGTGCCAGCAGCAAAGTGGGGGCGAGGACTTACAATGAGCAGTTCTTC
TRBJ1-6,TRBV6-1,few,-,16,CASIWDLSSYNSPLHF,TGTGCCAGCATTTGGGATCTGAGCTCCTATAATTCACCCCTCCACTTT
TRBJ2-7,TRBV6-5,-,TRBD2,15,CASKLAGVHSYEQYF,TGTGCCAGCAAACTCGCGGGAGTGCACTCCTACGAGCAGTACTTC
TRBJ2-4,TRBV18,-,-,16,CASSPGRPEAKNIQYF,TGTGCCAGCTCACCCGGCAGGCCAGAAGCCAAAAACATTCAGTACTTC
TRBJ2-3,TRBV5-1,many,-,15,CASSGLLPDGDTQYF,TGCGCCAGTTCCGGACTATTGCCCGATGGGGATACGCAGTATTTT
TRBJ1-2,TRBV4-1,-,TRBD1,15,CASSQGDRDGYGYTF,TGCGCCAGCAGCCAAGGGGACAGGGATGGTTATGGCTACACCTTC
TRBJ1-2,TRBV25-1,few,-,12,CASSVQGYGYTF,TGTGCCAGCAGTGTTCAGGGGTATGGCTACACCTTC
TRBJ2-7,TRBV5-1,-,-,15,CASSTRPATNYEQYF,TGCGCCAGCAGCACCCGACCAGCGACAAACTACGAGCAGTACTTC
TRBJ2-7,TRBV6-2/TRBV6-3,-,-,13,CASSYVLGNEQYF,TGTGCCAGCAGTTACGTTCTGGGTAACGAGCAGTACTTC
TRBJ2-7,TRBV12-3/TRBV12-4,-,-,16,CASSLAGRGSPYEQYF,TGTGCCAGCAGTTTAGCCGGGCGGGGTAGTCCCTACGAGCAGTACTTC
TRBJ2-1,TRBV11-2,-,-,14,CASKGQTSYNEQFF,TGTGCCAGCAAGGGACAAACCTCCTACAATGAGCAGTTCTTC
TRBJ2-1,TRBV12-5,few,-,11,CASGLDGDRFF,TGTGCTAGTGGTTTGGACGGAGATCGGTTCTTC
TRBJ1-1,TRBV24-1,-,TRBD1,14,CATSIRQGGTEAFF,TGTGCCACCAGTATAAGACAGGGGGGTACTGAAGCTTTCTTT
TRBJ2-1,TRBV7-6,few,-,14,CASSLRESYNEQFF,TGTGCCAGCAGCTTAAGGGAATCCTACAATGAGCAGTTCTTC
TRBJ2-7,TRBV20-1,-,-,13,CSVTRGTNNRQYF,TGCAGTGTCACCCGAGGGACCAACAATCGGCAGTACTTC
TRBJ2-5,TRBV13,-,TRBD2,16,CASSYPGGGTRETQYF,TGTGCCAGCAGCTACCCGGGAGGGGGTACTAGGGAGACCCAGTACTTC
TRBJ2-7,TRBV5-6,-,-,15,CASSYGQPLSYEQYF,TGTGCCAGCAGTTACGGACAGCCCCTGTCCTACGAGCAGTACTTC
TRBJ2-3,TRBV4-3,-,-,15,CASSQGGVVADTQYF,TGCGCCAGCAGCCAAGGTGGGGTTGTGGCAGATACGCAGTATTTT
TRBJ2-3,TRBV20-1,-,TRBD2,14,CSAEPGLEADTQYF,TGCAGTGCCGAACCGGGACTAGAGGCAGATACGCAGTATTTT
TRBJ2-7,TRBV5-5,-,TRBD1,14,CASSLGDRPYEQYF,TGTGCCAGCAGCTTGGGGGACAGACCCTACGAGCAGTACTTC
TRBJ1-2,TRBV5-1,few,-,16,CASSLLRAPTNYGYTF,TGCGCCAGCAGCTTGTTGAGGGCCCCAACTAACTATGGCTACACCTTC
TRBJ2-1,TRBV9,few,-,14,CASSVDSSGNEQFF,TGTGCCAGCAGCGTAGATAGTAGCGGAAATGAGCAGTTCTTC
TRBJ2-1,TRBV15,-,TRBD2,17,CATSRVTSRGAYNEQFF,TGTGCCACCAGCAGAGTAACCTCGCGGGGGGCCTACAATGAGCAGTTCTTC
TRBJ1-2,TRBV10-3,-,-,13,CAIRVEGGYGYTF,TGTGCCATCAGGGTTGAAGGGGGCTATGGCTACACCTTC
TRBJ2-3,TRBV6-2/TRBV6-3,-,-,15,CASSYSTGDPDTQYF,TGTGCCAGCAGTTACTCTACAGGAGATCCGGATACGCAGTATTTT
TRBJ1-2,TRBV29-1,-,-,11,CSGATGNGYTF,TGCAGCGGAGCGACGGGGAATGGCTACACCTTC
TRBJ2-1,TRBV10-3,many,TRBD2,16,CAISESGAGSGNEQFF,TGTGCCATCAGTGAGTCTGGAGCGGGGTCCGGCAATGAGCAGTTCTTC
TRBJ2-3,TRBV6-2/TRBV6-3,few,TRBD2,15,CASSYQSGRADTQYF,TGTGCCAGCAGTTACCAAAGCGGGAGGGCAGATACGCAGTATTTT
TRBJ2-1,TRBV6-6,-,TRBD1,16,CASTSSRGRMYNEQFF,TGTGCCAGCACCTCTAGCAGGGGGCGGATGTACAATGAGCAGTTCTTC
TRBJ1-6,TRBV27,-,-,14,CASGIASGGTPPHF,TGTGCCAGCGGTATAGCTTCCGGGGGAACACCCCCCCACTTT
TRBJ1-4,TRBV5-6,-,TRBD1,15,CASSSDRGSNEKLFF,TGTGCCAGCAGCTCGGACAGGGGATCGAATGAAAAACTGTTTTTT
TRBJ1-6,TRBV6-2/TRBV6-3,-,TRBD1,16,CASSPPGDRVDSPLHF,TGTGCCAGCAGTCCCCCGGGGGACAGGGTCGATTCACCCCTCCACTTT
TRBJ2-1,TRBV6-2/TRBV6-3,many,TRBD1,14,CASSLRQGGNEQFF,TGTGCCAGCAGTTTACGACAGGGGGGGAATGAGCAGTTCTTC
TRBJ2-5,TRBV20-1,-,TRBD2,14,CSAAAAGGPETQYF,TGCAGTGCTGCTGCAGCGGGAGGGCCAGAGACCCAGTACTTC
TRBJ2-1,TRBV18,-,TRBD1,13,CASSRGTGDEQFF,TGTGCCAGCTCGCGTGGGACAGGGGATGAGCAGTTCTTC
TRBJ1-1,TRBV6-2/TRBV6-3,-,-,14,CASRTVNMNTEAFF,TGTGCCAGCAGAACCGTTAACATGAACACTGAAGCTTTCTTT
TRBJ1-5,TRBV20-1,-,TRBD1,14,CSAALDRGNQPQHF,TGCAGTGCTGCCCTCGACAGGGGAAATCAGCCCCAGCATTTT
TRBJ2-1,TRBV12-3/TRBV12-4,many,-,12,CASSNRYNEQFF,TGTGCCAGCAGCAACCGCTACAATGAGCAGTTCTTC
TRBJ1-2,TRBV24-1,-,TRBD1,14,CATSDSDRWGGYTF,TGTGCCACCAGTGATTCGGACAGGTGGGGCGGCTACACCTTC
TRBJ1-6,TRBV28,-,-,15,CASTALTGFNSPLHF,TGTGCCAGCACCGCGCTTACAGGGTTCAATTCACCCCTCCACTTT
TRBJ2-2,TRBV5-1,-,-,15,CASRGGDKRTGELFF,TGCGCCAGCCGTGGTGGGGACAAGAGAACCGGGGAGCTGTTTTTT
TRBJ2-3,TRBV20-1,-,-,13,CSTVRNVTDTQYF,TGCAGTACCGTACGTAATGTGACAGATACGCAGTATTTT
TRBJ2-3,TRBV2,few,-,15,CASSEGDLGTDTQYF,TGTGCCAGCAGTGAAGGGGACTTGGGCACAGATACGCAGTATTTT
TRBJ2-2,TRBV5-1,few,TRBD1,15,CASERQGASTGELFF,TGCGCCAGCGAACGACAGGGGGCGAGTACCGGGGAGCTGTTTTTT
TRBJ2-7,TRBV19,-,-,13,CASRVTGSYEQYF,TGTGCCAGTAGAGTTACAGGATCCTACGAGCAGTACTTC